The 12 T cell receptor beta chains reported below all come from one sample, sequenced in a study of T cell responses to AZD1222 COVID-19 vaccine. Here immunoSEQ multiplex PCR was the method, and the copy in TCRdb shows in-frame clones only, minus some. The sample carries about 120,000 clones, over 75% recorded once. This material consisted of peripheral blood, taken on day 0 of AZD1222 vaccination. These receptor sequences come from an adult in good health.

This clone was counted once. The chain links TRBV6-5 to TRBJ1-2; no clear D gene. Germline-derived CDR1 and CDR2 are MNHEY and SVGAGI. The V gene lost 8 bases and the J gene lost 4 bases, with 14 bases spanning the gap. CDR3 length: 13 residues. The DNA for the CDR3 is TGTGCCAGCGCGGGTCCCCCCCTCTATGGCTACACCTTC. This codes for CASAGPPLYGYTF.

The CDR3, as DNA: TGTGCCAGTAGTATCGACACCTACGGGAGCACTGAAGCTTTCTTT. The encoded protein is CASSIDTYGSTEAFF. The chain couples TRBV19 to TRBJ1-1, with unresolved D. The V gene's germline CDR1 is LNHDA and CDR2 SQIVND (reference sequence). Between the trimmed V and J ends, which lost 3 bases and 4 bases, there was a span of 15 bases. CDR3 length: 15 residues.

The chain carries TRBV29-1 and TRBJ1-3; D is perhaps TRBD1 (6 bases). The V gene lost 7 bases and the J gene lost 2 bases, with 27 bases spanning the gap. CDR1 is SQVTM, CDR2 ANQGSEA, per germline. The CDR3 covers 18 residues. In DNA, the CDR3 is TGCAGCGCCAAAGAGGAAGGACAGTGCCATCCCGCTGGAAACACCATATATTTT. Residues: CSAKEEGQCHPAGNTIYF.

The chain couples TRBV28 to TRBJ1-1; possible D gene TRBD1, 5 bases. V lost 8 bases, J lost 5 bases, and 21 bases lay in between. The CDR3 has 15 amino acids. CDR1 and CDR2 from the germline V gene are MDHEN and SYDVKM. The CDR3 DNA sequence: TGTGCCAGCCCTCCCCGGGGCAGGGCGGAGACTGAAGCTTTCTTT. Protein sequence: CASPPRGRAETEAFF.

The chain uses TRBV28 and TRBJ2-3; 9 nucleotides agree with TRBD2. Germline V CDR1 and CDR2: MDHEN, SYDVKM. The CDR3 loop spans 16 amino acids. The V gene end was trimmed by 7 bases and the J gene end by 1 base; junction bases not matched to a gene: 9. The CDR3 loop is CASKRGGRVGTDTQYF. The CDR3 DNA sequence: TGTGCCAGCAAACGCGGCGGGAGGGTTGGCACAGATACGCAGTATTTT.

The CDR3, as DNA: TGTGCCAGCAGCTTTAATCCAGGACCCGTCTACGAGCAGTACTTC. Translation gives CASSFNPGPVYEQYF. This chain joins TRBV7-2 and TRBJ2-7; D is ambiguous. V lost 3 bases and J 3 bases, leaving 15 bases between the germline ends. CDR1 is SGHTA and CDR2 is FQGNSA in the germline V gene. The CDR3 runs to 15 residues. The full variable domain, completed using reference TRBV7-2 and TRBJ2-7, is GAGVSQSPSNKVTEKGKDVELRCDPISGHTALYWYRQSLGQGLEFLIYFQGNSAPDKSGLPSDRFSAERTGGSVSTLTIQRTQQEDSAVYLCASSFNPGPVYEQYFGPGTRLTVT.

This clone came up a few times. The rearrangement joins TRBV2 to TRBJ2-1; 9 bases match TRBD2. The CDR3 is 16 residues long. V shed 7 bases, J shed 2 bases, and the junction held 9 bases outside the gene matches. Germline CDR1 reads SNHLY; CDR2 reads FYNNEI. CDR3 coding DNA: TGTGCCAGCACCAGACCGGGACTAGCAACCTACAATGAGCAGTTCTTC. Amino acids: CASTRPGLATYNEQFF.

This clone was seen a single time. The CDR3 spells CASSLGSTGSAGELFF. For the CDR3, the DNA is TGTGCCAGCAGCTTAGGGTCGACAGGGAGCGCCGGGGAGCTGTTTTTT. The genes are TRBV11-2 and TRBJ2-2; 7 bases are shared with TRBD1. Germline assignment: CDR1 SGHAT and CDR2 FQNNGV. The trim removed 1 base at V and 6 bases at J, leaving 8 bases unmatched. This CDR3 has 16 amino acids.

V usage is TRBV4-2 and J usage is TRBJ2-1; weak D call: TRBD2 (6 bases). From germline, CDR1 is LGHNA and CDR2 YNFKEQ. With 3 bases removed from V and 6 bases from J, the gap between germline ends came to 27 bases. The CDR3 sequence is 19 residues long. CDR3 amino acids: CASSHQLGLPSSKINEQFF. The CDR3 DNA is TGTGCCAGCAGCCATCAATTGGGACTCCCGAGTTCAAAGATCAATGAGCAGTTCTTC.

The rearrangement links TRBV19 to TRBJ1-4, with D hard to call. This CDR3 contains 16 residues. V dropped 6 bases and J dropped 1 base, with 15 bases sitting between them. Germline lookup yields CDR1 LNHDA and CDR2 SQIVND (reference sequence). The CDR3 nucleotides read TGTGCCAGTAGCCTAAGGGTTTCAAGAACTAATGAAAAACTGTTTTTT. This translates into CASSLRVSRTNEKLFF.

J is TRBJ2-4 and V is TRBV7-6; 8 bases align to TRBD2. J was trimmed by 0 bases and V by 5 bases; bases with no gene match: 9. The CDR3 length is 17 residues. CDR1 SGHVS and CDR2 FNYEAQ come from the germline V gene. The CDR3 loop reads CASSRGGLAVAKNIQYF. The CDR3 DNA follows: TGTGCCAGCAGCCGCGGGGGGCTAGCGGTAGCCAAAAACATTCAGTACTTC.

For this clone: A read error may produce the germline difference seen at one junction end. The chain recombines TRBV6-5 with TRBJ2-7; D is possibly TRBD1 or TRBD2 (5 bases each). CDR3 size: 14 residues. Germline V gene data show CDR1 as MNHEY and CDR2 as SVGAGI. CDR3 amino acids: CASTSGTAPYEQCF. The CDR3 DNA follows: TGTGCCAGCACTTCCGGGACGGCTCCCTACGAGCAGTGCTTC.